This entry is about one TCR beta chain. The target antigen is unknown. This entry belongs to a study of post-analysis software for immune sequencing data. TCR beta cDNA libraries had unique molecular identifiers. Between about 1 and 10 million T cells gave rise to 450,000 to 650,000 cDNA molecules. TCRdb processed the PCR reads anew with MiXCR; each CDR3 protein has one entry. The top ten hold 4% to 6% of the sample, which has just over 250,000 distinct CDR3 sequences, 36% seen once. Study results and caveats: Higher frequency in patients than in controls was seen for 5 or 6 TRBV segments, with TRBV5-6, TRBV5-1 and TRBV20-1 among them. In multiple sclerosis, normalized Chao1 diversity was significantly below that of controls. The F measure placed samples prepared in the same batch into strongly shared clusters.

The V end lost 7 bases, the J end lost 0 bases, and 20 bases lay between the germline ends. Per germline, CDR1 SGHTA and CDR2 FQGTGA. The CDR3 loop spans 17 amino acids. The TCR originated in a girl aged 5-17 years with multiple sclerosis. Sample: blood. The chain couples TRBV7-3 to TRBJ2-3; either TRBD1 or TRBD2 may fit D (5 bases each). In DNA, the CDR3 is TGTGCCAGCAACGCTTGGGACGCCCGGGGAAGCACAGATACGCAGTATTTT. Protein: CASNAWDARGSTDTQYF.